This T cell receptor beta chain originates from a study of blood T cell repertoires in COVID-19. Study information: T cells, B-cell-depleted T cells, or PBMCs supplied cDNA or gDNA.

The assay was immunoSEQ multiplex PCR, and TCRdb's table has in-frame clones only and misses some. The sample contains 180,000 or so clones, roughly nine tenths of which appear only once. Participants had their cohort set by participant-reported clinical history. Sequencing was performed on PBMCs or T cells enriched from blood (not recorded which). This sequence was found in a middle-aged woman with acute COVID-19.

The CDR3 spells CAWRQGRFNYGYTF. CDR3 in DNA: TGTGCCTGGCGACAGGGAAGATTTAACTATGGCTACACCTTC. The chain joins TRBV30 to TRBJ1-2; 7 bases are shared with TRBD1. The V gene's germline CDR1 is GTSNPN and CDR2 SVGIG (reference sequence). V was pared by 5 bases and J by 1 base, with 7 bases of the junction left unmatched. This CDR3 region has 14 residues.